This T cell receptor (beta chain) was sequenced for a study of blood T cell repertoires in COVID-19 (dated by TCRdb to the early 2020s). Regarding the complete study: Samples from collaborators originated in the United States, Italy and Spain and spanned both the acute and convalescent phases of COVID-19. Sample metadata almost always included a de-identified subject ID, COVID-19 status, age in years and sex. Deeply sampled blood TCRbeta repertoires from subjects exposed to, actively infected with, or recovered from COVID-19 were included in the dataset. The material from the prospective study consisted of cDNA or gDNA derived from T cells, B-cell-depleted T cells, or PBMCs. Where available, HLA class I and class II types were obtained from metadata supplied by the sample provider rather than from assay-based typing. The samples were drawn from the first 160 participants of the ongoing ImmuneRACE study and from under 1,500 subjects provided by 6 global collaborators. The repertoires were released in a freely available public database meant as a resource for research on the immune response to SARS-CoV-2.

In the prospective study, participants were 18 to 89 years old, resided in about 25 geographic areas of the United States, and were enrolled through a virtual design. In the prospective study, participants were assigned to cohorts based on the clinical history participants reported in a screening survey and a study questionnaire. A participant counted as exposed if, within 2 weeks of entering the study, that participant had been in contact with someone who had a PCR-confirmed or clinician-diagnosed COVID-19 case. In the prospective study, whole blood, serum and a nasopharyngeal or oropharyngeal swab were collected from each participant by mobile phlebotomists. Participants in the prospective study had the option to provide additional blood draws and questionnaires over a 2-month period. Before DNA extraction, blood samples from the prospective study were shipped at room temperature or frozen. The investigation overall reported the following: The amount of clinical and demographic metadata varied by source and participant and was provided uncurated.

As to this clone: The specificity of this receptor is unknown. No much larger clone is present one base from it, and per-base qualities are unavailable.

CDR1 and CDR2 are read off the germline V gene as KGHSH and LQKENI. CDR3 length: 13 amino acids, cysteine to phenylalanine. The sequence is cut down to CDR3 DNA, 39 bases in frame from base 1. The V end gives up 6 bases and the J end 8 bases, leaving 6 bases in the junction not matched to a gene. The immunoSEQ Assay, a bias-controlled multiplex PCR, was used to amplify TCRbeta CDR3 regions from genomic DNA. In the authors' own workflow: Within the assay, amplification of reference gene primers was used to estimate how many nucleated cells each sample contained. Sequence reads were collapsed and filtered to measure the absolute abundance of every unique TCRbeta CDR3 rearrangement. For each sample, productive Simpson clonality was calculated as the square root of Simpson's diversity index across productive rearrangements. This is the immuneACCESS table as TCRdb keeps it, with only in-frame sequences that have V and J called. A part of the clones is gone; compared with another copy, unresolved V genes explain less than half, and the rest is unexplained. That table supplies the V and J calls and clone size; D and trimming were determined from the DNA. The sample table records hundreds of thousands of clones; roughly four fifths of these occur just once. The ten largest clones add up to about 5.3% of the sample.

The V and J genes are TRBV18 and TRBJ1-2; 10 junctional bases match TRBD1. This sequence originates from a woman in her 50s who had been exposed to COVID-19. Specimen: PBMCs or T cells enriched from blood (not recorded which). DNA sequence: TGTGCCAGCTCTCGCGGACAGGGGGACGGCTACACCTTC. It translates to CASSRGQGDGYTF.